These 13 T cell receptor beta chains were sequenced from one sample in a study of OX40 agonist ivuxolimab in advanced cancers. Assay used: immunoSEQ multiplex PCR; TCRdb lists only in-frame clones, some missing. The sample has 60,000 to 65,000 clones; around 93% are singletons. The starting material was CD4+ or CD8+ T cells sorted from blood, obtained in a trial of the OX40 agonist ivuxolimab. Receptors were obtained from an adult with an advanced solid tumor such as melanoma, head and neck, liver or kidney cancer.

The V and J genes are TRBV25-1 and TRBJ1-3; D unresolved. The CDR3 is made up of 16 amino acids. The germline V gene has CDR1 MGHDK and CDR2 SYGVNS. V lost 3 bases to trimming and J lost 0 bases, with 12 bases between them. The CDR3 bases are TGTGCCAGCAGTGATGAGGGAACATCCTCTGGAAACACCATATATTTT. Translated, it gives CASSDEGTSSGNTIYF.

The rearrangement joins TRBV19 to TRBJ2-5, with D possibly being TRBD1 or TRBD2 (6 bases each). The CDR3 is 14 amino acids. Germline CDR1 is LNHDA and CDR2 is SQIVND (reference sequence). Trimming left V 1 base short and J 4 bases short, with 10 bases between. Here the CDR3 reads CASSIGLGGETQYF. CDR3 in DNA: TGTGCCAGTAGTATAGGACTAGGGGGAGAGACCCAGTACTTC.

The sample holds a few counts of this clone. The chain uses TRBV2 and TRBJ2-6; possible D gene TRBD2, 6 bases. V was pared by 7 bases and J by 0 bases, with 16 bases between. The CDR3 has 17 amino acids. CDR1 is SNHLY and CDR2 is FYNNEI in the germline V gene. The CDR3 loop reads CASNRDFGSSGANVLTF. As DNA, the CDR3 is TGTGCCAGCAATCGGGACTTTGGTAGCTCTGGGGCCAACGTCCTGACTTTC.

The chain employs TRBV11-2 and TRBJ1-1; 7 bases match TRBD1. Unmatched junction bases numbered 9, after V lost 4 bases and J lost 7 bases. Germline V gene sequence: CDR1 SGHAT, CDR2 FQNNGV. This CDR3 region has 14 residues. The CDR3, as DNA: TGTGCCAGCAGCTCAGACAGGGTACGCAATGAAGCTTTCTTT. Protein product: CASSSDRVRNEAFF.

V and J are TRBV5-4 and TRBJ1-2, with 11 bases fitting TRBD1. The V and J ends lost 0 bases and 8 bases, in that order; junction bases with no gene match: 6. The CDR3 consists of 15 residues. Germline-derived CDR1 and CDR2 are SGHNT and YYREEE (reference sequence). Here the CDR3 reads CASSLVGQGGRGYTF. The CDR3 DNA follows: TGTGCCAGCAGCTTGGTGGGACAGGGGGGCCGGGGCTACACCTTC. The whole variable domain, remainder taken from reference TRBV5-4 and TRBJ1-2, is ETGVTQSPTHLIKTRGQQVTLRCSSQSGHNTVSWYQQALGQGPQFIFQYYREEENGRGNFPPRFSGLQFPNYSSELNVNALELDDSALYLCASSLVGQGGRGYTFGSGTRLTVV.

This clone occurred once. The chain has TRBV2 and TRBJ2-1, with D possibly matching TRBD1 (7 bases). Trimming removed 1 base at V and 7 bases at J, with 14 bases between. The germline gives CDR1 SNHLY, CDR2 FYNNEI. The length of the CDR3 is 15 residues. The chain's CDR3 is CASSEGRAGGNEQFF. The CDR3 nucleotides are TGTGCCAGCAGTGAAGGTCGTGCAGGGGGGAATGAGCAGTTCTTC.

The gene calls are TRBV29-1 and TRBJ2-5; 12 bases map to TRBD2. Germline values: CDR1 SQVTM, CDR2 ANQGSEA. The CDR3 sequence is 15 residues long. The V gene end was trimmed by 7 bases and the J gene end by 1 base; junction bases not matched to a gene: 7. The CDR3 DNA is TGCAGCGGACTTGGACTAGCGGGGAGCCAAGAGACCCAGTACTTC. Translation: CSGLGLAGSQETQYF.

This rearrangement joins TRBV2 to TRBJ1-1; TRBD1 matches at 12 bases. Unmatched junction bases numbered 11, after V lost 7 bases and J lost 2 bases. This CDR3 is 17 amino acids long. Germline V gene data show CDR1 as SNHLY and CDR2 as FYNNEI. The CDR3: CASTYSGQGAINTEAFF. CDR3 nucleotide sequence: TGTGCCAGCACTTACTCGGGACAGGGGGCAATCAACACTGAAGCTTTCTTT.

The chain joins TRBV11-3 to TRBJ1-5, with a possible D match to TRBD1 (5 bases). This CDR3 has 12 amino acids. Deletions cut 1 base from V and 10 bases from J, with 8 bases between. The germline V gene has CDR1 SGHNT and CDR2 YENEEA. CDR3 amino acids: CASSLVGGPQHF. In nucleotides, the CDR3 is TGTGCCAGCAGCTTAGTTGGGGGACCCCAGCATTTT. Full variable domain (outside the CDR3, taken from reference TRBV11-3 and TRBJ1-5): EAGVVQSPRYKIIEKKQPVAFWCNPISGHNTLYWYLQNLGQGPELLIRYENEEAVDDSQLPKDRFSAERLKGVDSTLKIQPAELGDSAVYLCASSLVGGPQHFGDGTRLSIL.

The rearrangement uses TRBV19 and TRBJ2-7; 11 bases fit TRBD2. V was clipped by 6 bases and J by 2 bases; unmatched bases: 9. Germline values: CDR1 LNHDA, CDR2 SQIVND (reference sequence). CDR3 length equals 16 residues. CDR3 coding DNA: TGTGCCAGTAGCAGAGCCGGGACTAGCGGAACCTACGAGCAGTACTTC. Protein: CASSRAGTSGTYEQYF.

The chain couples TRBV2 to TRBJ2-7; D might be TRBD2 (6 bases). In germline, CDR1 is SNHLY, CDR2 FYNNEI. V lost 4 bases, J lost 0 bases, and 10 bases lay in between. The CDR3 contains 14 residues. CDR3 in amino acids: CASSGLGGSYEQYF. CDR3 in DNA: TGTGCCAGCAGTGGATTGGGGGGCTCCTACGAGCAGTACTTC.

This chain's CDR3 is CATSKGGGKSSYEQYF. In DNA form, the CDR3 reads TGTGCCACCAGCAAAGGGGGGGGGAAGAGCTCCTACGAGCAGTACTTC. The rearrangement links TRBV15 to TRBJ2-7; the D gene is possibly TRBD2 (7 bases). V shed 4 bases and J shed 0 bases, with 16 bases lying between them. Germline V gives CDR1 LNHNV, CDR2 YYDKDF (reference sequence). The CDR3 is made up of 16 amino acids. Looking up the rest from reference TRBV15 and TRBJ2-7 gives the full variable domain: DAMVIQNPRYQVTQFGKPVTLSCSQTLNHNVMYWYQQKSSQAPKLLFHYYDKDFNNEADTPDNFQSRRPNTSFCFLDIRSPGLGDTAMYLCATSKGGGKSSYEQYFGPGTRLTVT.

The V call is TRBV5-1, the J call TRBJ2-7; TRBD2 matches at 9 bases. The length of the CDR3 is 13 residues. Germline V gene data show CDR1 as SGHRS and CDR2 as YFSETQ. J was trimmed by 7 bases and V by 7 bases; bases with no gene match: 9. The DNA for the CDR3 is TGCGCCAGCGTGGGTTTAGCGGGAGAGGAGCAGTACTTC. Its protein is CASVGLAGEEQYF.